This is a list of T cell receptor beta chains from one sample in a study of control samples from healthy donors and cancer patients. Sequencing was performed with immunoSEQ multiplex PCR; in TCRdb, only in-frame clones are kept and a portion is missing. Of some 100,000 clones detected, approximately 90% appear once; the ten largest clones hold around 1.3%. The sample taken for sequencing was blood. These receptors all stem from a woman in her forties or fifties in good health. Each CDR3 is given without its conserved first and last residue. The D gene is left open where the match is weak.

D	V	J	CDR3
-	TRBV6-5	TRBJ1-1	ASSYRTELYTEAF
-	TRBV3-1/TRBV3-2	TRBJ2-7	AAGSYEQY
TRBD1	TRBV4-3	TRBJ1-5	ASSQEISTGGEQPQH
-	TRBV5-1	TRBJ1-2	ASSLADSYYGYT
-	TRBV3-1/TRBV3-2	TRBJ2-6	ASSQDGGWVPGANVLT
-	TRBV29-1	TRBJ2-7	SVARSSGYEQY
TRBD1	TRBV7-7	TRBJ2-1	ASSLVSPRTGGGNEQF
-	TRBV6-6	TRBJ2-5	ASSPPGGGETQY
-	TRBV6-6	TRBJ1-4	ASSYEGNREKLF
-	TRBV9	TRBJ1-1	ASSSDGGNTEAF
TRBD2	TRBV2	TRBJ2-1	ASGREAYNEQF
-	TRBV18	TRBJ2-3	ASSRDIGTDTQY
TRBD2	TRBV20-1	TRBJ2-5	SASPRTSGASGETQY
TRBD2	TRBV4-3	TRBJ2-3	ASSQQPLAGDTQY
TRBD1	TRBV7-9	TRBJ1-1	ASSAWTGVGRTEAF
-	TRBV29-1	TRBJ1-3	SVDGGLTGNTIY
-	TRBV6-5	TRBJ1-1	ASRQNTEAF
TRBD2	TRBV7-8	TRBJ2-5	ASSLTGGWETQY
-	TRBV5-1	TRBJ2-2	ASSSSGDTGELF
-	TRBV27	TRBJ1-6	ASSPARRANSPLH
-	TRBV5-4	TRBJ1-1	ASSLEGLQNTEAF
TRBD1	TRBV2	TRBJ1-4	ASSDDQGGLF
TRBD1	TRBV5-4	TRBJ1-1	ASSLEDRGSEAF
TRBD1	TRBV19	TRBJ1-2	ASADREYGYT
-	TRBV25-1	TRBJ1-1	ASSPFAGSTEAF
-	TRBV5-1	TRBJ2-2	ASSSRLGNTGELF
-	TRBV19	TRBJ2-7	ASSIGSTHEQY
TRBD1	TRBV10-1	TRBJ1-6	ASSEVQPGQGYSPLH
TRBD2	TRBV28	TRBJ2-1	ASSPATSGISYNEQF
-	TRBV7-2	TRBJ2-1	ASSSDRRGQF
-	TRBV18	TRBJ1-4	ASSSFMRGNEKLF
-	TRBV28	TRBJ1-5	ASTLGGQPPQQPQH
-	TRBV5-1	TRBJ2-2	ASSLLGALNTGELF
-	TRBV7-2	TRBJ1-5	ASSLGGFSNQPQH
-	TRBV28	TRBJ1-5	ASSKIQGRTVISPQH
-	TRBV19	TRBJ1-5	ASSKDAQISNQPQH
TRBD1	TRBV11-3	TRBJ2-5	ASSVSTGALLETQY
-	TRBV10-3	TRBJ2-7	AISEGTEQY
TRBD1	TRBV2	TRBJ2-4	ASSVDRGRNIQY
TRBD1	TRBV6-2/TRBV6-3	TRBJ2-2	ASSLIQGTGELF
TRBD1	TRBV9	TRBJ1-5	ASSSNQGARAQPQH
-	TRBV27	TRBJ2-7	ASSITGIEQY
TRBD2	TRBV7-2	TRBJ2-3	ASRNRIAGGGTDTQY
-	TRBV9	TRBJ1-2	ASSVLGRGYGYT
-	TRBV21-1	TRBJ1-1	ASSKALWGALIEAF
TRBD2	TRBV5-1	TRBJ2-3	ASSLLAGGTDTQY
-	TRBV5-1	TRBJ1-2	ASSRGEGPHYYT
TRBD1	TRBV11-3	TRBJ2-7	ASSLEGTGVSARSYEQY
TRBD2	TRBV5-5	TRBJ2-1	ASSRTSGSDEQF
-	TRBV7-9	TRBJ1-4	ASSASGIGEKLF
-	TRBV9	TRBJ2-1	ASSVDSYNEQF
-	TRBV28	TRBJ2-7	ASSLGGYEQY
-	TRBV6-1	TRBJ1-2	ASSEYIGGSGYT
TRBD1	TRBV27	TRBJ1-2	ASSRTGNYGYT
-	TRBV29-1	TRBJ2-5	SVGRGQETQY